The table lists the clone carrying this T cell receptor beta chain with a few counts. Its antigen is not identified. Being one base from a much bigger clone, this may be a read error. A second roughly 7 to 11 cycle PCR used barcoded and J-beta primers. In TCRdb, the 5' RACE reads were re-called with MiXCR into one record per CDR3 protein. The repertoire includes roughly 800,000 distinct CDR3 sequences, around 36% of them detected once, and 10% to 15% sits in the top ten. This sample is part of a study of blood T cells in healthy people across ages. Study-level results: When one million T cells were used, diversity estimates were thought to be underestimates.

Every donor provided 7.5 to 10 milliliters of peripheral blood. The V end was cut by 0 bases, the J end by 11 bases, with 19 bases between. There are 15 residues in the CDR3. Looked up from germline, CDR1 is LGHNA and CDR2 is YSLEER. Sequenced material: blood. V and J are TRBV4-3 and TRBJ2-5; no reliable D call. This clonotype originated in a man aged 18 to 35 in good health. CDR3 sequence reads: CASSQELAMMGEQYF. CDR3 nucleotide sequence: TGCGCCAGCAGCCAAGAGTTGGCGATGATGGGTGAGCAGTACTTC.